This T cell receptor (beta chain) comes out of a study of blood T cell repertoires in COVID-19. J was trimmed by 6 bases and V by 4 bases; bases with no gene match: 12. The length of the CDR3 is 17 residues. Germline V gene data show CDR1 as SGHRS and CDR2 as YFSETQ. In the original analysis: Amplification of reference gene primers provided the estimated nucleated cell counts. Using immunoSEQ multiplex PCR, the repertoire was profiled, and TCRdb retains in-frame clones only, with some absent. Clonal size and the V and J genes are those of that table, whereas D and trimming came from the DNA. The table includes some 210,000 clones, 84% detected once.

This sequence originates from a woman in her fifties or sixties with active or convalescent COVID-19. Specimen: peripheral blood. J is TRBJ2-2 and V is TRBV5-1; 10 bases fit TRBD1. The CDR3 nucleotides read TGCGCCAGCAGCCGCGCCGGGACAGGGGTCGGGGCCGGGGAGCTGTTTTTT. This sequence encodes CASSRAGTGVGAGELFF.